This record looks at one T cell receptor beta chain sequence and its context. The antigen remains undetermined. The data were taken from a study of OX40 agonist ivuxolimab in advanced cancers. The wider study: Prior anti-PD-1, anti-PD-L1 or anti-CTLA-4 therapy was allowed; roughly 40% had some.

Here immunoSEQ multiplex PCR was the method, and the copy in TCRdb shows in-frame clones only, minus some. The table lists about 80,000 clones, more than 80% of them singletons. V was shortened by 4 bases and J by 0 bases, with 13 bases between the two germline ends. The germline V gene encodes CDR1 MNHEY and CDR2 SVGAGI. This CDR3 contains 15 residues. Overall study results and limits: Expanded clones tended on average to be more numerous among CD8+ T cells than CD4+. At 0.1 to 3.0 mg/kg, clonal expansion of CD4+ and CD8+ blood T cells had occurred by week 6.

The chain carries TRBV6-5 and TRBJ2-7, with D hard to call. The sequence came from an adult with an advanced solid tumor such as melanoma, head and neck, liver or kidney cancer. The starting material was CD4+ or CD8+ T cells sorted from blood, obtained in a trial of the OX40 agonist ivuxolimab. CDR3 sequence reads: CASSSFLALSYEQYF. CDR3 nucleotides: TGTGCCAGCAGTTCCTTCCTGGCCCTCTCCTACGAGCAGTACTTC.